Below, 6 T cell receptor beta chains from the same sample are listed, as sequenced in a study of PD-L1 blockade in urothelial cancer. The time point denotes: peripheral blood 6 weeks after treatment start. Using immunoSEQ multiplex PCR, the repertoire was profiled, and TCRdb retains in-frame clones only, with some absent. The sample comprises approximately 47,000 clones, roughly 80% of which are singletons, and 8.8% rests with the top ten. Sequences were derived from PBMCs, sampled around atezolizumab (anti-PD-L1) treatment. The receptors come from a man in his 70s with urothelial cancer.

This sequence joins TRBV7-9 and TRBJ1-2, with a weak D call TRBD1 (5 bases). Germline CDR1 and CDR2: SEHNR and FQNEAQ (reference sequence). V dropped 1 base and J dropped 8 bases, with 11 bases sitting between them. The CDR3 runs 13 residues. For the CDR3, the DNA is TGTGCCAGCAGCTTAGGTGGGGGGGACGGCTACACCTTC. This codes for CASSLGGGDGYTF.

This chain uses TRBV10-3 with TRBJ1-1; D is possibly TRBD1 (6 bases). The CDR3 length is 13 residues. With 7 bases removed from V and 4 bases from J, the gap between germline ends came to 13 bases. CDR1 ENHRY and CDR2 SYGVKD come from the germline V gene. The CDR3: CAITPQGTTEAFF. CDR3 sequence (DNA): TGTGCCATCACCCCCCAGGGGACCACTGAAGCTTTCTTT.

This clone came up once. The CDR3 DNA follows: TGCGCCAGCAGCTTGTTACAGCTCCCAAAGGAGCAGTTCTTC. Translated, it gives CASSLLQLPKEQFF. The chain links TRBV5-1 to TRBJ2-1; D call uncertain. Per germline, CDR1 SGHRS and CDR2 YFSETQ. Between the trimmed V and J ends, which lost 1 base and 10 bases, there was a span of 15 bases. There are 14 residues in the CDR3.

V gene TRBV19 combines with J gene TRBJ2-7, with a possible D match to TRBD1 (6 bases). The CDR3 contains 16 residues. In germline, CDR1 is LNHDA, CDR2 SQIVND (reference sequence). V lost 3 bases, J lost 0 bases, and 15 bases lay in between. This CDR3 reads CASSIGVRGPSYEQYF. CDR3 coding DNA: TGTGCCAGTAGTATCGGTGTCAGGGGACCCTCCTACGAGCAGTACTTC.

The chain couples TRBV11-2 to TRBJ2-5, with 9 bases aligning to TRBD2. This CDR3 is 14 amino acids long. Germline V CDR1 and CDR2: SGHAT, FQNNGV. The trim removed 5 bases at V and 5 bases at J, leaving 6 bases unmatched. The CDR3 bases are TGTGCCAGCAGCCCGAGCGGGAGGCGGGAGACCCAGTACTTC. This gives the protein CASSPSGRRETQYF.

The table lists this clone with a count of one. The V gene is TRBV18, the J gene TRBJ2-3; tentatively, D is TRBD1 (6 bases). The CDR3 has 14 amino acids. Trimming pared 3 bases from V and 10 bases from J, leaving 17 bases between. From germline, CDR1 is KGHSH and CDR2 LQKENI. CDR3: CASSPRPGQAAQYF. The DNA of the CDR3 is TGTGCCAGCTCACCGCGACCGGGACAAGCGGCGCAGTATTTT.